The rows below give T cell receptor beta chains drawn from one sample of a study of blood T cell repertoires in COVID-19. The repertoire was sequenced with immunoSEQ multiplex PCR; TCRdb's copy has only in-frame clones and lacks some. This table has some 44,000 clones, approximately 90% appearing once. Sequencing was done on a sample of peripheral blood. The receptors stem from a human donor in a cohort sampled during active COVID-19. CDR3s include the opening cysteine and the closing phenylalanine or tryptophan. The order of the fields is V gene, D gene, J gene, clone size, CDR3 protein, CDR3 DNA. A D gene is named only where the DNA matches it firmly. Size is omitted from some rows. Given values are once, few, many or a class for expanded clones.

V: TRBV25-1
D: .
J: TRBJ1-2
size: .
CDR3: CASSEQGNYGYTF
DNA: TGTGCCAGCAGTGAACAGGGTAACTATGGCTACACCTTC

V: TRBV9
D: .
J: TRBJ2-3
size: .
CDR3: CASSVVGGAPSADTQYF
DNA: TGTGCCAGCAGCGTAGTTGGGGGGGCTCCGTCGGCAGATACGCAGTATTTT

V: TRBV3-1/TRBV3-2
D: .
J: TRBJ1-3
size: .
CDR3: CASSQRGGSGNTIYF
DNA: TGTGCCAGCAGCCAACGAGGCGGATCTGGAAACACCATATATTTT

V: TRBV29-1
D: .
J: TRBJ1-2
size: few
CDR3: CSVDTGPYGYTF
DNA: TGCAGCGTTGATACAGGACCCTATGGCTACACCTTC

V: TRBV6-5
D: TRBD1
J: TRBJ1-1
size: few
CDR3: CASRPGQVNTEAFF
DNA: TGTGCCAGCAGACCGGGACAGGTGAACACTGAAGCTTTCTTT

V: TRBV9
D: TRBD1
J: TRBJ2-5
size: few
CDR3: CASSAQGTGGETQYF
DNA: TGTGCCAGCAGCGCACAAGGGACAGGGGGTGAGACCCAGTACTTC

V: TRBV3-1/TRBV3-2
D: .
J: TRBJ2-7
size: .
CDR3: CASSQVGRGEQYF
DNA: TGTGCCAGCAGCCAAGTTGGACGGGGGGAGCAGTACTTC

V: TRBV27
D: .
J: TRBJ2-7
size: .
CDR3: CASSFHNTQGYEQYF
DNA: TGTGCCAGCAGTTTTCACAACACACAGGGCTACGAGCAGTACTTC

V: TRBV30
D: TRBD2
J: TRBJ2-4
size: .
CDR3: CAWSGLAGVQYF
DNA: TGTGCCTGGAGTGGACTAGCGGGGGTTCAGTACTTC

V: TRBV12-5
D: .
J: TRBJ2-5
size: once
CDR3: CASGTQRGETQYF
DNA: TGTGCTAGTGGAACACAGAGGGGGGAGACCCAGTACTTC

V: TRBV19
D: TRBD1
J: TRBJ1-3
size: .
CDR3: CASNNRGSGNTIYF
DNA: TGTGCCAGTAATAACAGGGGCTCTGGAAACACCATATATTTT

V: TRBV7-9
D: TRBD1
J: TRBJ1-2
size: .
CDR3: CASSYRDRDYGYTF
DNA: TGTGCCAGCAGTTACCGGGACAGGGACTATGGCTACACCTTC

V: TRBV7-3
D: .
J: TRBJ1-5
size: once
CDR3: CASGRDTGEPQHF
DNA: TGTGCCAGCGGAAGGGACACCGGGGAGCCCCAGCATTTT

V: TRBV5-4
D: TRBD1
J: TRBJ1-2
size: once
CDR3: CASSPRTGDYGYTF
DNA: TGTGCCAGCAGCCCTCGGACAGGGGACTATGGCTACACCTTC

V: TRBV19
D: TRBD1
J: TRBJ1-3
size: .
CDR3: CASSLDRASSGNTIYF
DNA: TGTGCCAGTAGTTTGGACAGGGCGAGCTCTGGAAACACCATATATTTT

V: TRBV7-2
D: TRBD1
J: TRBJ1-5
size: .
CDR3: CASSLNRGLGQPQHF
DNA: TGTGCCAGCAGCTTAAACAGGGGATTAGGGCAGCCCCAGCATTTT

V: TRBV5-1
D: .
J: TRBJ1-1
size: .
CDR3: CASSPSLNTEAFF
DNA: TGCGCCAGCAGTCCTAGTCTGAACACTGAAGCTTTCTTT

V: TRBV28
D: TRBD1
J: TRBJ1-1
size: .
CDR3: CASSYRDRGDEAFF
DNA: TGTGCCAGCAGTTACCGGGACAGGGGTGATGAAGCTTTCTTT

V: TRBV10-3
D: TRBD2
J: TRBJ2-3
size: .
CDR3: CAISESRGGAGDTQYF
DNA: TGTGCCATCAGTGAGTCTCGCGGGGGGGCCGGTGATACGCAGTATTTT

V: TRBV19
D: .
J: TRBJ2-5
size: .
CDR3: CASSQWWARGAGMRQETQYF
DNA: TGTGCCAGTAGTCAGTGGTGGGCCCGCGGGGCGGGGATGAGACAAGAGACCCAGTACTTC

V: TRBV10-3
D: .
J: TRBJ2-3
size: once
CDR3: CAISEPGLSDTQYF
DNA: TGTGCCATCAGTGAGCCCGGTCTGTCAGATACGCAGTATTTT

V: TRBV3-1/TRBV3-2
D: TRBD1
J: TRBJ2-7
size: .
CDR3: CASRDRTSYEQYF
DNA: TGTGCCAGCAGGGACAGGACGTCCTACGAGCAGTACTTC

V: TRBV10-3
D: TRBD1
J: TRBJ1-2
size: few
CDR3: CAISTLGDRGKDGYTF
DNA: TGTGCCATCAGTACCCTGGGGGACAGGGGAAAGGATGGCTACACCTTC

V: TRBV6-5
D: .
J: TRBJ2-5
size: .
CDR3: CASSLEAYEETQYF
DNA: TGTGCCAGCAGTTTAGAGGCTTACGAAGAGACCCAGTACTTC

V: TRBV3-1/TRBV3-2
D: .
J: TRBJ1-2
size: .
CDR3: CASSPTLDRDYGYTF
DNA: TGTGCCAGCAGCCCTACCCTGGACAGAGACTATGGCTACACCTTC

V: TRBV6-5
D: .
J: TRBJ1-4
size: .
CDR3: CASRNPGLDEKLFF
DNA: TGTGCCAGCAGAAACCCAGGGCTGGATGAAAAACTGTTTTTT

V: TRBV19
D: .
J: TRBJ1-2
size: once
CDR3: CASSIDRGSYGYTF
DNA: TGTGCCAGTAGTATAGACAGGGGATCTTATGGCTACACCTTC

V: TRBV3-1/TRBV3-2
D: TRBD2
J: TRBJ2-5
size: .
CDR3: CASSPLSGGPVGTQYF
DNA: TGTGCCAGCAGCCCCTTAAGCGGGGGCCCCGTTGGGACCCAGTACTTC

V: TRBV29-1
D: .
J: TRBJ1-5
size: few
CDR3: CSVYEGGNQPQHF
DNA: TGCAGCGTTTACGAAGGGGGTAATCAGCCCCAGCATTTT

V: TRBV12-5
D: .
J: TRBJ1-1
size: .
CDR3: CASGPSRGTEAFF
DNA: TGTGCTAGTGGTCCTTCCAGAGGGACTGAAGCTTTCTTT

V: TRBV7-9
D: .
J: TRBJ1-6
size: .
CDR3: CASSLVQGGSPLHF
DNA: TGTGCCAGCAGCTTAGTACAGGGCGGATCACCCCTCCACTTT

V: TRBV7-2
D: TRBD2
J: TRBJ2-1
size: .
CDR3: CASSSAGLAGVGEQFF
DNA: TGTGCCAGCAGCTCCGCCGGACTAGCCGGGGTGGGCGAGCAGTTCTTC

V: TRBV6-5
D: TRBD1
J: TRBJ1-2
size: .
CDR3: CASSSGQVNTF
DNA: TGTGCCAGCAGCTCGGGACAGGTCAACACCTTC

V: TRBV19
D: TRBD1
J: TRBJ2-7
size: .
CDR3: CASTPGGNHYEQYF
DNA: TGTGCCAGTACCCCAGGGGGAAACCACTACGAGCAGTACTTC

V: TRBV9
D: .
J: TRBJ1-5
size: .
CDR3: CASSVDGANQPQHF
DNA: TGTGCCAGCAGCGTAGATGGGGCCAATCAGCCCCAGCATTTT

V: TRBV5-4
D: .
J: TRBJ2-3
size: .
CDR3: CASSPPTSISTQYF
DNA: TGTGCCAGCAGCCCACCGACTAGTATCTCAACGCAGTATTTT

V: TRBV5-4
D: .
J: TRBJ1-1
size: .
CDR3: CASSLDQGSWNTEAFF
DNA: TGTGCCAGCAGCTTGGATCAGGGTAGTTGGAACACTGAAGCTTTCTTT

V: TRBV28
D: TRBD2
J: TRBJ2-3
size: .
CDR3: CASSPHPGTSGGAVGDTQYF
DNA: TGTGCCAGCAGCCCGCATCCCGGGACTAGCGGGGGGGCGGTCGGAGATACGCAGTATTTT

V: TRBV3-1/TRBV3-2
D: TRBD2
J: TRBJ2-1
size: .
CDR3: CASSLQAGAYNEQFF
DNA: TGTGCCAGCAGCCTCCAAGCGGGGGCCTACAATGAGCAGTTCTTC

V: TRBV6-5
D: .
J: TRBJ1-5
size: .
CDR3: CASTMEGSNQPQHF
DNA: TGTGCCAGCACGATGGAGGGTAGCAATCAGCCCCAGCATTTT

V: TRBV2
D: .
J: TRBJ2-7
size: .
CDR3: CASRRGNYEQYF
DNA: TGTGCCAGCAGGCGGGGAAACTACGAGCAGTACTTC

V: TRBV4-1
D: .
J: TRBJ1-3
size: .
CDR3: CASSQDRAGPGTIYF
DNA: TGCGCCAGCAGCCAAGATCGGGCAGGGCCAGGCACCATATATTTT

V: TRBV5-4
D: TRBD1
J: TRBJ2-7
size: .
CDR3: CASSTKTGVGYEQYF
DNA: TGTGCCAGCAGCACAAAGACAGGGGTCGGCTACGAGCAGTACTTC

V: TRBV5-1
D: TRBD2
J: TRBJ2-7
size: .
CDR3: CASSFGLAGYEQYF
DNA: TGCGCCAGCAGCTTTGGACTAGCGGGGTACGAGCAGTACTTC

V: TRBV7-6
D: TRBD1
J: TRBJ1-1
size: .
CDR3: CASSLAGTGSGRNTEAFF
DNA: TGTGCCAGCAGCTTAGCTGGGACAGGGTCGGGGAGGAACACTGAAGCTTTCTTT

V: TRBV2
D: .
J: TRBJ2-7
size: .
CDR3: CASDRDKYYEQYF
DNA: TGTGCCAGCGACCGGGACAAGTACTACGAGCAGTACTTC

V: TRBV30
D: TRBD1
J: TRBJ1-2
size: .
CDR3: CAWTLGQGHGYTF
DNA: TGTGCCTGGACTCTGGGACAGGGGCATGGCTACACCTTC

V: TRBV25-1
D: .
J: TRBJ1-1
size: .
CDR3: CASRDLQGIPYSEAFF
DNA: TGTGCCAGCAGGGACTTACAGGGTATTCCTTACTCTGAAGCTTTCTTT

V: TRBV7-3
D: TRBD1
J: TRBJ1-6
size: .
CDR3: CASSERDRGNSPLHF
DNA: TGTGCCAGCAGCGAACGGGACAGGGGGAATTCACCCCTCCACTTT

V: TRBV30
D: TRBD1
J: TRBJ2-2
size: .
CDR3: CAWSAIPGTGAGELFF
DNA: TGTGCCTGGAGCGCAATACCCGGGACAGGGGCCGGGGAGCTGTTTTTT

V: TRBV4-1
D: TRBD1
J: TRBJ2-2
size: .
CDR3: CASSQEPLLGGQGYTGELFF
DNA: TGCGCCAGCAGCCAAGAACCCCTTTTAGGGGGACAGGGTTACACCGGGGAGCTGTTTTTT

V: TRBV4-1
D: .
J: TRBJ2-3
size: few
CDR3: CASSQDSSLDTQYF
DNA: TGCGCCAGCAGCCAAGATTCTTCGTTGGATACGCAGTATTTT

V: TRBV5-6
D: .
J: TRBJ2-3
size: once
CDR3: CASSPLRVTDTQYF
DNA: TGTGCCAGCAGCCCACTTCGGGTAACAGATACGCAGTATTTT

V: TRBV6-9
D: .
J: TRBJ1-2
size: .
CDR3: CASSYGMSGGYTF
DNA: TGTGCCAGCAGTTATGGCATGTCGGGGGGCTACACCTTC

V: TRBV5-4
D: .
J: TRBJ2-1
size: .
CDR3: CASSFGGTVYNEQFF
DNA: TGTGCCAGCAGCTTCGGCGGGACAGTCTACAATGAGCAGTTCTTC

V: TRBV7-9
D: TRBD1
J: TRBJ1-2
size: few
CDR3: CASSDGQGRYGYTF
DNA: TGTGCCAGCAGCGATGGACAGGGACGCTATGGCTACACCTTC

V: TRBV9
D: .
J: TRBJ1-6
size: .
CDR3: CASSVADSYNSPLHF
DNA: TGTGCCAGCAGCGTAGCGGACAGTTATAATTCACCCCTCCACTTT

V: TRBV15
D: .
J: TRBJ2-6
size: .
CDR3: CATSRDRGSGANVLTF
DNA: TGTGCCACCAGCAGAGATCGGGGCTCTGGGGCCAACGTCCTGACTTTC

V: TRBV3-1/TRBV3-2
D: .
J: TRBJ1-2
size: .
CDR3: CASSQDAGGLYGYTF
DNA: TGTGCCAGCAGCCAAGATGCCGGGGGGCTCTATGGCTACACCTTC

V: TRBV3-1/TRBV3-2
D: .
J: TRBJ1-1
size: .
CDR3: CASSQVLNTEAFF
DNA: TGTGCCAGCAGCCAAGTCTTGAACACTGAAGCTTTCTTT